The 19 T cell receptor beta chains in this list originate from one sample, sequenced in a study of blood T cell repertoires in COVID-19. Libraries were prepared by immunoSEQ multiplex PCR; TCRdb keeps only in-frame clonotypes and omits some of them. This sample carries about 150,000 clones, 80% to 85% of them seen once, and the ten largest clones take 13% to 15%. Source material: peripheral blood. These receptors all come from a young man with active or convalescent COVID-19.

This clone has a handful of counts. The chain combines TRBV28 with TRBJ1-2; 8 bases map to TRBD1. The CDR3 is 15 amino acids. Germline lookup yields CDR1 MDHEN and CDR2 SYDVKM. Trimming took 11 bases from V and 8 from J; bases not matched to a gene: 19. CDR3 nucleotide sequence: TGTGCCTCGGACAGGGCCATGGGCCGAATCGGGGGCTACACCTTC. This gives the protein CASDRAMGRIGGYTF.

CDR3 nucleotide sequence: TGTGCCAGCTCACCAAGGACAGCTAACTATGGCTACACCTTC. Protein: CASSPRTANYGYTF. The gene calls are TRBV18 and TRBJ1-2, with a weak D call TRBD1 (6 bases). Trimming cost V 2 bases and J 0 bases, with 7 bases left between them. Germline CDR1 KGHSH, CDR2 LQKENI. This CDR3 is built from 14 residues.

The rearrangement links TRBV5-4 to TRBJ1-1; 11 bases align to TRBD1. The trim removed 4 bases at V and 10 bases at J, leaving 3 bases unmatched. The CDR3 sequence is 12 residues long. Germline-derived CDR1 and CDR2 are SGHNT and YYREEE (reference sequence). CDR3 in DNA: TGTGCCAGCAGCCAGGACAGGGGGCTAGCTTTCTTT. Encoded protein: CASSQDRGLAFF.

J is TRBJ2-1 and V is TRBV6-5; 7 positions agree with TRBD1. Germline loops: CDR1 MNHEY, CDR2 SVGAGI. The CDR3 loop spans 14 amino acids. V shed 7 bases and J 3 bases; nucleotides not matched to a gene: 6. This CDR3 is CASKGQANYNEQFF. DNA for the CDR3: TGTGCCAGCAAAGGACAGGCCAACTACAATGAGCAGTTCTTC.

The chain has TRBV18 and TRBJ2-7; TRBD2 is a possible D gene (6 bases). V was trimmed by 2 bases and J by 6 bases, leaving 20 bases between them. Germline CDR1 KGHSH, CDR2 LQKENI. This CDR3 spans 16 amino acids. In DNA, the CDR3 is TGTGCCAGCTCACCAACCCTTACGGGAGTTTCCAGCGAGCAGTACTTC. The encoded protein is CASSPTLTGVSSEQYF.

V gene TRBV6-5 combines with J gene TRBJ2-7, with 10 bases fitting TRBD1. V was clipped by 4 bases and J by 3 bases; unmatched bases: 0. The CDR3 loop spans 13 amino acids. Germline CDR1 MNHEY, CDR2 SVGAGI. CDR3 residues: CASSWTGGYEQYF. DNA of the CDR3: TGTGCCAGCAGTTGGACAGGGGGCTACGAGCAGTACTTC.

CDR3 loop: CSAEGGGEQFF. CDR3 DNA: TGCAGCGCCGAAGGGGGGGGTGAGCAGTTCTTC. This chain uses TRBV29-1 with TRBJ2-1; D is possibly TRBD2 (7 bases). CDR1 is SQVTM and CDR2 is ANQGSEA in the germline V gene. The CDR3 contains 11 residues. The V end lost 7 bases, the J end lost 9 bases, and 13 bases lay between the germline ends.

The gene calls are TRBV15 and TRBJ2-7; no reliable D call. Trimming took 5 bases from V and 1 from J, leaving 9 bases between them. The CDR3 sequence is 13 residues long. The germline V gene has CDR1 LNHNV and CDR2 YYDKDF (reference sequence). CDR3 loop: CATSAARSYEQYF. The CDR3, as DNA: TGTGCCACCAGCGCCGCCAGATCCTACGAGCAGTACTTC. Looking up the rest from reference TRBV15 and TRBJ2-7 gives the full variable domain: DAMVIQNPRYQVTQFGKPVTLSCSQTLNHNVMYWYQQKSSQAPKLLFHYYDKDFNNEADTPDNFQSRRPNTSFCFLDIRSPGLGDTAMYLCATSAARSYEQYFGPGTRLTVT.

The J gene is TRBJ1-5, the V gene TRBV19, with D possibly TRBD1 on 6 matching bases. V dropped 5 bases and J dropped 3 bases, with 11 bases sitting between them. The CDR3 covers 14 residues. Per germline, CDR1 LNHDA and CDR2 SQIVND (reference sequence). CDR3 coding DNA: TGTGCCAGTAGTGAGACAGGTTACAATCAGCCCCAGCATTTT. It is translated as CASSETGYNQPQHF.

The V gene is TRBV4-2, the J gene TRBJ2-5; D may be TRBD1 (7 bases). Germline V lookup: CDR1 LGHNA, CDR2 YNFKEQ. The CDR3 has 14 amino acids. V was clipped by 0 bases and J by 11 bases, with 16 bases between them. The CDR3 DNA follows: TGTGCCAGCAGCCAAGAGGGGGGAACAGGGGTTCAGTACTTC. Translated: CASSQEGGTGVQYF.

This clone was recorded once. The rearrangement joins TRBV11-2 to TRBJ2-1, with TRBD2 matching over 14 bases. The CDR3 sequence is 16 residues long. Germline CDR1 and CDR2: SGHAT and FQNNGV. With V trimmed by 5 bases and J by 6 bases, 6 bases remained unmatched. CDR3 in amino acids: CASSPRLAGGLNEQFF. As DNA, the CDR3 is TGTGCCAGCAGCCCCCGACTAGCGGGAGGGCTCAATGAGCAGTTCTTC.

This chain links TRBV2 with TRBJ1-4, with D possibly being TRBD1 (6 bases). V was shortened by 7 bases and J by 6 bases, with 12 bases between the two germline ends. CDR3 length equals 13 residues. Germline CDR1 SNHLY, CDR2 FYNNEI. The CDR3 protein is CASKQGWDEKLFF. The CDR3 DNA is TGTGCCAGCAAACAGGGTTGGGATGAAAAACTGTTTTTT.

This chain connects TRBV11-2 to TRBJ2-7; 7 bases are shared with TRBD1. Germline lookup yields CDR1 SGHAT and CDR2 FQNNGV. The trim removed 5 bases at V and 7 bases at J, leaving 20 bases unmatched. This CDR3 spans 17 amino acids. This CDR3 is CASSPIGWVTGTEEQYF. CDR3 DNA: TGTGCCAGCAGCCCTATAGGGTGGGTGACAGGGACCGAAGAGCAGTACTTC. Full variable domain (missing parts from reference TRBV11-2 and TRBJ2-7): EAGVAQSPRYKIIEKRQSVAFWCNPISGHATLYWYQQILGQGPKLLIQFQNNGVVDDSQLPKDRFSAERLKGVDSTLKIQPAKLEDSAVYLCASSPIGWVTGTEEQYFGPGTRLTVT.

The rearrangement uses TRBV6-5 and TRBJ2-5; a weak D match, TRBD2 (6 bases). Trimming shortened V by 6 bases and J by 14 bases, and 19 bases separated the two germline ends. The germline V gene has CDR1 MNHEY and CDR2 SVGAGI. This CDR3 has 12 residues. CDR3 nucleotides: TGTGCCAGCAGATTGGGTAGCGGACAATTTTACTTC. Translated: CASRLGSGQFYF.

The genes are TRBV7-6 and TRBJ2-5; 10 bases line up with TRBD1. CDR1 SGHVS and CDR2 FNYEAQ come from the germline V gene. This CDR3 contains 15 residues. Trimming took 5 bases from V and 4 from J; bases not matched to a gene: 7. DNA for the CDR3: TGTGCCAGCAGCATGGGGACAGGGGAGGGAGAGACCCAGTACTTC. This codes for CASSMGTGEGETQYF.

The V gene is TRBV5-4, the J gene TRBJ1-6; possibly TRBD1 for D (6 bases). Germline V lookup: CDR1 SGHNT, CDR2 YYREEE (reference sequence). Trimming removed 0 bases at V and 6 bases at J, with 10 bases between. This CDR3 contains 15 residues. This CDR3 is CASSLGGPLNSPLHF. Written as DNA, the CDR3 is TGTGCCAGCAGCTTGGGGGGGCCCCTTAATTCACCCCTCCACTTT.

This chain links TRBV7-9 with TRBJ1-3; D gene unclear. V lost 3 bases to trimming and J lost 0 bases, with 9 bases between them. Germline CDR1 is SEHNR and CDR2 is FQNEAQ (reference sequence). This CDR3 comprises 15 residues. CDR3 region: CASSFFEFSGNTIYF. CDR3 coding DNA: TGTGCCAGCAGCTTTTTTGAGTTCTCTGGAAACACCATATATTTT.

This chain links TRBV19 with TRBJ1-6; 11 nucleotides match TRBD1. The J segment lost 5 bases and the V segment lost 2 bases, leaving 5 bases of the junction unmatched. CDR3 length: 17 residues. Germline V gene sequence: CDR1 LNHDA, CDR2 SQIVND (reference sequence). CDR3 sequence (DNA): TGTGCCAGTAGTATAAGTCGGGACAGGGGGAATAATTCACCCCTCCACTTT. Translated, it gives CASSISRDRGNNSPLHF.

This chain connects TRBV11-2 to TRBJ2-1, with 11 bases matching TRBD2. Trimming cost V 2 bases and J 6 bases; bases outside gene matches: 6. This CDR3 region has 16 residues. Per the germline V gene, CDR1 is SGHAT and CDR2 is FQNNGV. The CDR3 loop is CASSLTPGLAANEQFF. The DNA of the CDR3 is TGTGCCAGCAGCTTAACACCGGGACTAGCGGCCAATGAGCAGTTCTTC.